Shown below are 10 T cell receptor beta chains from a single sample sequenced in a study of shared clonotypes between healthy human individuals. TCRdb keeps only in-frame clones here, not all; method: immunoSEQ multiplex PCR. The sample consists of around 500,000 clones, around 80% of them appearing once. Source material: PBMCs. These TCRs come from a woman aged 40-49 years in good health. Some clones in this sample may be carry-over from other donors' samples.

This clone was seen a few times. This sequence joins TRBV6-1 and TRBJ2-2; 7 positions match TRBD2. V was clipped by 6 bases and J by 0 bases; unmatched bases: 1. Germline CDR1 and CDR2: MNHNS and SASEGT. There are 14 residues in the CDR3. CDR3 sequence reads: CASRAGPNTGELFF. CDR3 sequence (DNA): TGTGCCAGCAGAGCGGGACCGAACACCGGGGAGCTGTTTTTT.

The chain is built from TRBV28 and TRBJ2-3; weak D call: TRBD2 (6 bases). Trimming pared 3 bases from V and 0 bases from J, leaving 10 bases between. Germline V gives CDR1 MDHEN, CDR2 SYDVKM. The CDR3 extends over 15 amino acids. The CDR3 DNA follows: TGTGCCAGCAGTTTTGCCGGACTAAGCACAGATACGCAGTATTTT. As protein: CASSFAGLSTDTQYF.

The count of this clone is one. J is TRBJ2-7 and V is TRBV19, with TRBD2 matching over 12 bases. The germline V gene encodes CDR1 LNHDA and CDR2 SQIVND (reference sequence). The CDR3 extends over 14 amino acids. V lost 7 bases and J lost 2; bases outside the gene matches: 3. The CDR3 DNA is TGTGCCAGTAAACCTAGCGGGAGGGCCTACGAGCAGTACTTC. It codes for CASKPSGRAYEQYF.

The chain carries TRBV29-1 and TRBJ2-5; no definite D call. The J call could be wrong; TRBJ2-7 is a better fit for the DNA end. The CDR3 covers 13 residues. Germline values: CDR1 SQVTM, CDR2 ANQGSEA. CDR3 coding DNA: TGCAGCGTTGTGCTAATGAAGTCAGACGAGCAGTACTTC. Translated, it gives CSVVLMKSDEQYF.

The rearrangement links TRBV6-5 to TRBJ1-1, with no clear D. Germline CDR1 and CDR2: MNHEY and SVGAGI. This CDR3 region has 14 residues. V lost 2 bases to trimming and J lost 2 bases, with 9 bases between them. The CDR3 loop reads CASSYRRVNTEAFF. The CDR3 bases are TGTGCCAGCAGTTACCGGCGGGTTAACACTGAAGCTTTCTTT.

The chain carries TRBV10-2 and TRBJ2-7, with 8 bases fitting TRBD2. Germline CDR1 WSHSY, CDR2 SAAADI. V shed 4 bases, J shed 3 bases, and the junction held 5 bases outside the gene matches. This CDR3 is 14 amino acids long. CDR3 nucleotide sequence: TGCGCCAGCAGTGGGGGACTAGTTCTCTACGAGCAGTACTTC. This encodes CASSGGLVLYEQYF.

This clone was observed at least ten times. The gene calls are TRBV25-1 and TRBJ1-1; tentative D call: TRBD1 (6 bases). CDR1 is MGHDK, CDR2 SYGVNS, per germline. This CDR3 has 17 residues. V lost 2 bases and J 5 bases, leaving 21 bases between the germline ends. The CDR3 reads CASSETGRGNWETEAFF. DNA for the CDR3: TGTGCCAGCAGTGAAACAGGGAGGGGAAATTGGGAGACTGAAGCTTTCTTT.

The chain uses TRBV7-2 and TRBJ2-2; unclear D gene. Per the germline V gene, CDR1 is SGHTA and CDR2 is FQGNSA. This CDR3 is built from 15 residues. Trimming took off 3 bases at V and 4 bases at J, with 12 bases between the two ends. In DNA, the CDR3 is TGTGCCAGCAGCTTCCCGGGCCCCTTCACCGGGGAGCTGTTTTTT. Translation gives CASSFPGPFTGELFF.

In this sample, this clone turned up many times. V is TRBV15 and J is TRBJ2-7; maybe TRBD2 (5 bases). This CDR3 has 15 residues. The V end was cut by 0 bases, the J end by 4 bases, with 13 bases between. Per the germline V gene, CDR1 is LNHNV and CDR2 is YYDKDF (reference sequence). The CDR3 DNA reads as TGTGCCACCAGCAGAGATACGGGAACGGGTTACGAGCAGTACTTC. It translates to CATSRDTGTGYEQYF.

The chain uses TRBV29-1 and TRBJ2-1; the D call may be TRBD1 or TRBD2 (5 bases each). This CDR3 spans 13 amino acids. Trimming took 3 bases from V and 15 from J, leaving 21 bases between them. CDR1 and CDR2 (germline): SQVTM, ANQGSEA. CDR3 DNA sequence: TGCAGCGTTGACCTGGCCGGGACCGTACGACGGTTCTTC. It is translated as CSVDLAGTVRRFF.